This is a list of T cell receptor beta chains from one sample in a study of regulatory T cells in long-lasting Graves disease. TCRdb analysed the multiplex PCR reads with MiXCR anew, one entry per CDR3 protein. Among some 330,000 distinct CDR3 sequences listed, more than 20% were seen once. The material was peripheral blood mononuclear cells (PBMCs), obtained when the disease was refractory, from a patient treated with antithyroid drugs. The receptors originated from a woman in her thirties or forties with Graves disease. CDR3s include the opening cysteine and the closing phenylalanine or tryptophan. A D gene is named only where the DNA matches it firmly. Not all rows give a size; the values are once, few, many and, for expanded clones, a class.

V gene: TRBV2
D gene: -
J gene: TRBJ1-2
clone size: many
CDR3 protein: CASSASGNYGYTF
CDR3 DNA: TGTGCCAGCAGCGCCTCAGGGAACTATGGCTACACCTTC

V gene: TRBV28
D gene: TRBD2
J gene: TRBJ2-3
clone size: -
CDR3 protein: CASSLFGLAGVSTDTQYF
CDR3 DNA: TGTGCCAGCAGTTTATTTGGACTAGCGGGAGTGAGCACAGATACGCAGTATTTT

V gene: TRBV7-3
D gene: -
J gene: TRBJ1-5
clone size: -
CDR3 protein: CASSQPRQENQPQHF
CDR3 DNA: TGTGCCAGCAGCCAACCGAGACAGGAAAATCAGCCCCAGCATTTT

V gene: TRBV20-1
D gene: -
J gene: TRBJ2-7
clone size: -
CDR3 protein: CSATRQTIYEQYF
CDR3 DNA: TGCAGTGCTACCCGACAGACCATCTACGAGCAGTACTTC

V gene: TRBV7-3
D gene: TRBD2
J gene: TRBJ2-2
clone size: -
CDR3 protein: CASSLGGLAGGNTGELFF
CDR3 DNA: TGTGCCAGCAGCTTAGGAGGACTAGCGGGAGGGAACACCGGGGAGCTGTTTTTT

V gene: TRBV5-1
D gene: -
J gene: TRBJ2-7
clone size: -
CDR3 protein: CASSYRPIRAGSPYEQYF
CDR3 DNA: TGCGCCAGCAGCTACCGCCCCATCAGGGCCGGGTCTCCCTACGAGCAGTACTTC

V gene: TRBV9
D gene: TRBD1
J gene: TRBJ1-5
clone size: -
CDR3 protein: CASSAGGQPQHF
CDR3 DNA: TGTGCCAGCAGCGCAGGGGGACAGCCCCAGCATTTT

V gene: TRBV20-1
D gene: -
J gene: TRBJ1-5
clone size: -
CDR3 protein: CSARAGGLQPQHF
CDR3 DNA: TGCAGTGCCCGGGCCGGTGGTCTTCAGCCCCAGCATTTT

V gene: TRBV29-1
D gene: -
J gene: TRBJ1-1
clone size: few
CDR3 protein: CSVSLRVETEAFF
CDR3 DNA: TGCAGCGTTAGTCTCAGGGTAGAGACTGAAGCTTTCTTT

V gene: TRBV28
D gene: -
J gene: TRBJ2-5
clone size: many
CDR3 protein: CASSLHRKETQYF
CDR3 DNA: TGTGCCAGCAGCCTACACCGAAAAGAGACCCAGTACTTC

V gene: TRBV19
D gene: -
J gene: TRBJ1-4
clone size: -
CDR3 protein: CASSSPGHEKLFF
CDR3 DNA: TGTGCCAGTAGTTCCCCGGGACATGAAAAACTGTTTTTT

V gene: TRBV7-3
D gene: TRBD2
J gene: TRBJ2-1
clone size: -
CDR3 protein: CASSQGLAGNYEQFF
CDR3 DNA: TGTGCCAGCAGCCAAGGACTAGCGGGGAACTATGAGCAGTTCTTC

V gene: TRBV24-1
D gene: -
J gene: TRBJ2-7
clone size: few
CDR3 protein: CATSGPDSKNSYEQYF
CDR3 DNA: TGTGCCACCAGTGGCCCGGACAGCAAGAACTCCTACGAGCAGTACTTC

V gene: TRBV18
D gene: -
J gene: TRBJ1-4
clone size: -
CDR3 protein: CASSPQGYDEKLFF
CDR3 DNA: TGTGCCAGCTCACCACAGGGGTATGATGAAAAACTGTTTTTT

V gene: TRBV5-1
D gene: -
J gene: TRBJ2-7
clone size: few
CDR3 protein: CASSRGNRASYEQYF
CDR3 DNA: TGCGCCAGCAGCCGGGGTAACAGGGCGAGCTACGAGCAGTACTTC

V gene: TRBV19
D gene: TRBD1
J gene: TRBJ1-5
clone size: few
CDR3 protein: CASTNPGTVRNQPQHF
CDR3 DNA: TGTGCCAGTACTAACCCCGGGACAGTGCGCAATCAGCCCCAGCATTTT

V gene: TRBV5-1
D gene: -
J gene: TRBJ1-1
clone size: -
CDR3 protein: CASRGMNTEAFF
CDR3 DNA: TGCGCCAGCAGGGGTATGAACACTGAAGCTTTCTTT

V gene: TRBV28
D gene: -
J gene: TRBJ2-7
clone size: few
CDR3 protein: CASSFSPGVATPSYEQYF
CDR3 DNA: TGTGCCAGCAGTTTCTCCCCTGGTGTAGCAACCCCCTCCTACGAGCAGTACTTC

V gene: TRBV20-1
D gene: -
J gene: TRBJ1-1
clone size: few
CDR3 protein: CSAREGGAHTEAFF
CDR3 DNA: TGCAGTGCTAGAGAAGGGGGGGCTCACACTGAAGCTTTCTTT

V gene: TRBV5-1
D gene: -
J gene: TRBJ1-2
clone size: -
CDR3 protein: CASSLDQSKGNYGYTF
CDR3 DNA: TGCGCCAGCAGCTTGGATCAGTCAAAGGGGAACTATGGCTACACCTTC

V gene: TRBV7-9
D gene: -
J gene: TRBJ1-2
clone size: -
CDR3 protein: CASSLEENYGYTF
CDR3 DNA: TGTGCCAGCAGCTTAGAGGAAAACTATGGCTACACCTTC

V gene: TRBV20-1
D gene: -
J gene: TRBJ2-5
clone size: many
CDR3 protein: CSAFPGPGGTQYF
CDR3 DNA: TGCAGTGCTTTTCCGGGACCCGGGGGGACCCAGTACTTC

V gene: TRBV6-1
D gene: TRBD2
J gene: TRBJ2-1
clone size: -
CDR3 protein: CASSESSGRYNEQFF
CDR3 DNA: TGCGCCAGCAGTGAGTCTAGCGGACGCTACAATGAGCAGTTCTTC

V gene: TRBV28
D gene: -
J gene: TRBJ2-2
clone size: many
CDR3 protein: CASSLPGTRRTGELFF
CDR3 DNA: TGTGCCAGCAGTTTACCTGGAACCCGAAGGACCGGGGAGCTGTTTTTT

V gene: TRBV2
D gene: TRBD1
J gene: TRBJ2-1
clone size: -
CDR3 protein: CASSSRGIYNEQFF
CDR3 DNA: TGTGCCAGCAGTTCCAGGGGGATCTACAATGAGCAGTTCTTC

V gene: TRBV2
D gene: -
J gene: TRBJ2-5
clone size: -
CDR3 protein: CASSLLPGQETQYF
CDR3 DNA: TGTGCCAGCAGTTTACTCCCAGGACAGGAGACCCAGTACTTC

V gene: TRBV6-2/TRBV6-3
D gene: TRBD1
J gene: TRBJ2-3
clone size: -
CDR3 protein: CASSFRTGSTDTQYF
CDR3 DNA: TGTGCCAGCAGTTTTCGGACAGGATCCACAGATACGCAGTATTTT

V gene: TRBV10-3
D gene: -
J gene: TRBJ2-5
clone size: many
CDR3 protein: CAISESTAGQIKGTQYF
CDR3 DNA: TGTGCCATCAGTGAGTCTACGGCGGGGCAGATCAAGGGGACCCAGTACTTC

V gene: TRBV27
D gene: -
J gene: TRBJ1-1
clone size: -
CDR3 protein: CASSFWVGGGGSNTEAFF
CDR3 DNA: TGTGCCAGCAGTTTCTGGGTTGGGGGGGGCGGTTCGAACACTGAAGCTTTCTTT

V gene: TRBV28
D gene: -
J gene: TRBJ1-6
clone size: many
CDR3 protein: CASSFTGYNSPLHF
CDR3 DNA: TGTGCCAGCAGTTTTACAGGTTATAATTCACCCCTCCACTTT

V gene: TRBV11-2
D gene: TRBD1
J gene: TRBJ1-5
clone size: few
CDR3 protein: CASSLGRGQGGNQPQHF
CDR3 DNA: TGTGCCAGCAGCTTAGGAAGAGGACAGGGCGGCAATCAGCCCCAGCATTTT

V gene: TRBV30
D gene: -
J gene: TRBJ2-5
clone size: -
CDR3 protein: CARGLGGFPSIETQYF
CDR3 DNA: TGTGCCCGCGGGTTGGGCGGGTTTCCCTCCATAGAGACCCAGTACTTC

V gene: TRBV28
D gene: -
J gene: TRBJ1-6
clone size: -
CDR3 protein: CASRWGTRGDNSPLHF
CDR3 DNA: TGTGCCAGCAGGTGGGGGACCCGGGGAGATAATTCACCCCTCCACTTT

V gene: TRBV24-1
D gene: -
J gene: TRBJ2-1
clone size: -
CDR3 protein: CATSLGGQQFF
CDR3 DNA: TGTGCCACCAGTCTCGGGGGGCAACAGTTCTTC

V gene: TRBV7-6
D gene: TRBD1
J gene: TRBJ1-4
clone size: few
CDR3 protein: CASSRSGTGNSVKLFF
CDR3 DNA: TGTGCCAGCAGTCGATCCGGGACAGGGAACTCCGTAAAACTGTTTTTT

V gene: TRBV20-1
D gene: TRBD2
J gene: TRBJ2-5
clone size: -
CDR3 protein: CSARVKRTAGGWETQYF
CDR3 DNA: TGCAGTGCTAGAGTTAAGAGGACTGCGGGAGGCTGGGAGACCCAGTACTTC

V gene: TRBV10-3
D gene: -
J gene: TRBJ2-7
clone size: few
CDR3 protein: CAISGATTGEQYF
CDR3 DNA: TGTGCCATCAGTGGGGCAACGACGGGGGAGCAGTACTTC

V gene: TRBV2
D gene: TRBD2
J gene: TRBJ2-3
clone size: -
CDR3 protein: CASSESGLAGVSDTQYF
CDR3 DNA: TGTGCCAGCAGCGAATCGGGACTAGCGGGAGTGTCAGATACGCAGTATTTT

V gene: TRBV6-5
D gene: -
J gene: TRBJ1-1
clone size: many
CDR3 protein: CASSYSAGLGGTEAFF
CDR3 DNA: TGTGCCAGCAGTTACTCTGCAGGGTTGGGCGGCACTGAAGCTTTCTTT

V gene: TRBV7-2
D gene: TRBD1
J gene: TRBJ1-3
clone size: few
CDR3 protein: CASRTDRVSGNTIYF
CDR3 DNA: TGTGCCAGCAGAACTGACAGGGTATCAGGAAACACCATATATTTT

V gene: TRBV28
D gene: -
J gene: TRBJ2-7
clone size: many
CDR3 protein: CASSLTATYEQYF
CDR3 DNA: TGTGCCAGCAGTTTGACGGCCACCTACGAGCAGTACTTC

V gene: TRBV12-3/TRBV12-4
D gene: TRBD2
J gene: TRBJ2-2
clone size: few
CDR3 protein: CASSSDDLAGGSTGELFF
CDR3 DNA: TGTGCCAGCAGTTCGGACGACCTAGCGGGAGGAAGCACCGGGGAGCTGTTTTTT